This TCR beta chain was captured by sequencing in a study of T cell responses to AZD1222 COVID-19 vaccine. Regarding the study as a whole: Mapped onto spike, vaccine-associated CD4 TCRs spanned it and were dominant at 160-218 and 743-854.

The V end lost 0 bases, the J end lost 4 bases, and 9 bases lay between the germline ends. Germline CDR1 is LGHNA and CDR2 is YSLEER. The CDR3 extends over 14 amino acids. As regards this clone: What it binds is unknown.

Assay: immunoSEQ multiplex PCR; the TCRdb copy retains only in-frame clones and omits some. This sample yields roughly 79,000 clones, of which just over 90% are seen a single time; 6% to 8.5% belongs to the top ten. This receptor was taken from an adult in good health. Sequenced here: peripheral blood, sampled on day 0 of MenACWY control vaccination. The V gene is TRBV4-3, the J gene TRBJ1-2, with D uncertain. As DNA, the CDR3 is TGCGCCAGCAGCCAAGAAAGAGGCAGCTATGGCTACACCTTC. It is translated as CASSQERGSYGYTF.